Presented here are 9 T cell receptor beta chains from one specimen sequenced in a study of cytomegalovirus exposure and HLA in healthy donors. Both 60 Vbeta primers and 13 Jbeta primers went into the PCR. Measured with immunoSEQ multiplex PCR; TCRdb has only the in-frame clones, and not every one. The sample comprises more than 90,000 clones, roughly four fifths of which are singletons, and 0.57% rests with the top ten. The sequenced sample consisted of PBMCs. These receptors all come from a man aged 25-45 years in good health and CMV-seronegative.

The chain has TRBV9 and TRBJ1-2; 8 nucleotides match TRBD1. The CDR3 sequence is 14 residues long. The germline gives CDR1 SGDLS, CDR2 YYNGEE. V shed 3 bases and J 8 bases; nucleotides not matched to a gene: 9. CDR3: CASSGQGKSGGYTF. The CDR3, as DNA: TGTGCCAGCAGCGGACAGGGGAAAAGCGGGGGCTACACCTTC.

CDR3 sequence reads: CAISEGTHSNQPQYF. The CDR3 DNA sequence: TGTGCCATCAGTGAGGGGACACATAGCAATCAGCCCCAGTATTTT. The chain recombines TRBV10-3 with TRBJ1-5; possible D gene TRBD1, 6 bases. The J call could be wrong; TRBJ2-3 is a better fit for the DNA end. The CDR3 covers 15 residues. Germline V gene lookup returns CDR1 ENHRY and CDR2 SYGVKD.

This clone was seen only a few times. This sequence joins TRBV9 and TRBJ1-6; D possibly corresponds to TRBD1 (5 bases). The CDR3 totals 16 residues. V gave up 0 bases and J gave up 1 base, with 8 bases separating them. CDR1 and CDR2 from the germline V gene are SGDLS and YYNGEE. The CDR3 nucleotides are TGTGCCAGCAGCGTAGGTAGGGGATCCTATAATTCACCCCTCCACTTT. It encodes CASSVGRGSYNSPLHF.

V and J are TRBV4-2 and TRBJ2-7; possibly TRBD2 for D (5 bases). This CDR3 contains 13 residues. The germline V gene has CDR1 LGHNA and CDR2 YNFKEQ. The V end was cut by 1 base, the J end by 3 bases, with 7 bases between. CDR3 nucleotide sequence: TGTGCCAGCAGCCAAGCTACTAGCTACGAGCAGTACTTC. This sequence encodes CASSQATSYEQYF.

CDR3 sequence: CASSIWDTLNYGYTF. Written as DNA, the CDR3 is TGTGCCAGTAGTATCTGGGACACGTTAAACTATGGCTACACCTTC. The genes are TRBV19 and TRBJ1-2, with D possibly being TRBD1 (6 bases). The CDR3 covers 15 residues. CDR1 and CDR2 from the germline V gene are LNHDA and SQIVND (reference sequence). The V gene lost 3 bases and the J gene lost 2 bases, with 13 bases spanning the gap.

This clone was counted only a few times. The V and J genes are TRBV4-1 and TRBJ2-4; a possible D gene is TRBD1 (6 bases). V dropped 1 base and J dropped 8 bases, with 15 bases sitting between them. CDR1 and CDR2 from the germline V gene are MGHRA and YSYEKL. This CDR3 has 15 residues. This CDR3 reads CASSQGWGRVDIQYF. The CDR3 region has the DNA TGCGCCAGCAGCCAAGGGTGGGGGCGCGTGGACATTCAGTACTTC.

This CDR3 reads CSVEDYQNYGYTF. For the CDR3, the DNA is TGCAGCGTTGAAGATTACCAGAACTATGGCTACACCTTC. This chain links TRBV29-1 with TRBJ1-2; no firm D call. CDR3 length equals 13 residues. From germline, CDR1 is SQVTM and CDR2 ANQGSEA. Trimming left V 0 bases short and J 2 bases short, with 7 bases between.

The chain carries TRBV7-3 and TRBJ2-3; a weak D match, TRBD2 (5 bases). Trimming took 3 bases from V and 3 from J, leaving 13 bases between them. Germline V lookup: CDR1 SGHTA, CDR2 FQGTGA. The CDR3 covers 15 residues. CDR3 region: CASSFMGASTDTQYF. CDR3 bases: TGTGCCAGCAGCTTCATGGGAGCTTCGACAGATACGCAGTATTTT. The complete variable domain, with remaining parts taken from reference TRBV7-3 and TRBJ2-3, reads GAGVSQTPSNKVTEKGKYVELRCDPISGHTALYWYRQSLGQGPEFLIYFQGTGAADDSGLPNDRFFAVRPEGSVSTLKIQRTERGDSAVYLCASSFMGASTDTQYFGPGTRLTVL.

The CDR3 spells CASSIVPGNQPQHF. CDR3 DNA: TGTGCCAGTAGTATAGTCCCGGGGAATCAGCCCCAGCATTTT. This chain connects TRBV19 to TRBJ1-5; D not resolved. This CDR3 comprises 14 residues. Germline V gives CDR1 LNHDA, CDR2 SQIVND (reference sequence). Trimming cost V 1 base and J 4 bases, with 8 bases left between them.